These 29 T cell receptor beta chains came from one sample sequenced in a study of lymphopenia after photon versus proton radiotherapy. Using immunoSEQ multiplex PCR, the repertoire was profiled, and TCRdb retains in-frame clones only, with some absent. The sample yields about 60,000 clones, approximately 84% seen once. Here the sequenced sample was peripheral blood, taken from a patient treated with proton-based radiotherapy. The origin of the receptors is a man aged 55 to 70 with pancreatic cancer.

This CDR3 reads CASSLSAQTRGRETQYF. CDR3 DNA: TGTGCCAGCAGCTTAAGCGCTCAAACTAGAGGTCGTGAGACCCAGTACTTC. The chain couples TRBV7-6 to TRBJ2-5, with D perhaps matching TRBD2 (5 bases). The CDR3 covers 17 residues. V was pared by 2 bases and J by 5 bases, with 21 bases between. Germline CDR1 SGHVS, CDR2 FNYEAQ.

The chain has TRBV18 and TRBJ2-1; 8 nucleotides match TRBD1. Unmatched junction bases numbered 15, after V lost 6 bases and J lost 2 bases. This CDR3 region has 18 residues. Looked up from germline, CDR1 is KGHSH and CDR2 is LQKENI. The CDR3 DNA reads as TGTGCCAGCTCCTATATCTACAGGACAGGGCGCGCCTACAATGAGCAGTTCTTC. It specifies CASSYIYRTGRAYNEQFF.

The rearrangement uses TRBV11-2 and TRBJ2-5; D is tentatively TRBD1 or TRBD2 (5 bases each). Trimming took off 5 bases at V and 6 bases at J, with 13 bases between the two ends. The length of the CDR3 is 13 residues. CDR1 and CDR2 (germline): SGHAT, FQNNGV. CDR3 DNA: TGTGCCAGCAGCAGCCTAAGGGGACAGACCCAGTACTTC. It is translated as CASSSLRGQTQYF.

V gene TRBV7-2 combines with J gene TRBJ2-3; no definite D call. This CDR3 has 14 residues. Germline V lookup: CDR1 SGHTA, CDR2 FQGNSA. The V gene lost 1 base and the J gene lost 5 bases, with 10 bases spanning the gap. The chain's CDR3 is CASSLDRLKDTQYF. CDR3 coding DNA: TGTGCCAGCAGCTTAGACCGTCTGAAAGATACGCAGTATTTT. Together with reference TRBV7-2 and TRBJ2-3, the CDR3 gives the full variable domain: GAGVSQSPSNKVTEKGKDVELRCDPISGHTALYWYRQSLGQGLEFLIYFQGNSAPDKSGLPSDRFSAERTGGSVSTLTIQRTQQEDSAVYLCASSLDRLKDTQYFGPGTRLTVL.

The gene calls are TRBV7-2 and TRBJ1-1, with 7 bases fitting TRBD1. The trim removed 5 bases at V and 1 base at J, leaving 7 bases unmatched. This CDR3 region has 15 residues. CDR1 is SGHTA, CDR2 FQGNSA, per germline. CDR3 loop: CASSPRQGANTEAFF. DNA of the CDR3: TGTGCCAGCAGCCCAAGACAGGGAGCGAACACTGAAGCTTTCTTT. Based on the CDR3 plus reference TRBV7-2 and TRBJ1-1, the full variable domain is GAGVSQSPSNKVTEKGKDVELRCDPISGHTALYWYRQSLGQGLEFLIYFQGNSAPDKSGLPSDRFSAERTGGSVSTLTIQRTQQEDSAVYLCASSPRQGANTEAFFGQGTRLTVV.

J is TRBJ2-7 and V is TRBV27; 8 nucleotides agree with TRBD1. Per the germline V gene, CDR1 is MNHEY and CDR2 is SMNVEV (reference sequence). The ends lost 5 bases at V and 6 bases at J; junction bases unmatched: 15. The CDR3 contains 16 residues. In DNA form, the CDR3 reads TGTGCCAGCAGTCTCCTCCCAACAGGGGGACTTTCCGAGCAGTACTTC. The encoded protein is CASSLLPTGGLSEQYF.

This sequence joins TRBV5-6 and TRBJ2-7, with 12 bases lining up with TRBD2. This CDR3 is 14 amino acids long. V was pared by 7 bases and J by 6 bases, with 8 bases of the junction left unmatched. CDR1 and CDR2 from the germline V gene are SGHDT and YYEEEE. Here the CDR3 reads CASRLAGALSEQYF. The CDR3, as DNA: TGTGCCAGCCGACTAGCGGGAGCCCTCTCCGAGCAGTACTTC.

This clone was picked up a small number of times. This chain connects TRBV2 to TRBJ2-2; D is uncertain. Germline values: CDR1 SNHLY, CDR2 FYNNEI. V was cut by 5 bases and J by 7 bases, with 11 bases left in between. This CDR3 is built from 13 residues. The CDR3 DNA sequence: TGTGCCAGCAGTATTGGCCTCAGCGGGGAGCTGTTTTTT. Protein product: CASSIGLSGELFF.

The chain joins TRBV7-9 to TRBJ1-2, with a possible D match to TRBD1 (6 bases). Germline CDR1 reads SEHNR; CDR2 reads FQNEAQ (reference sequence). CDR3 size: 12 residues. Trimming shortened V by 5 bases and J by 13 bases, and 17 bases separated the two germline ends. As DNA, the CDR3 is TGTGCCAGCAGCCCAGGGCGCCAGGGGAGCACCTTC. This codes for CASSPGRQGSTF.

For this clone: The same CDR3 arises from other DNA sequences in this sample as well. V usage is TRBV5-4 and J usage is TRBJ2-1; D is uncertain. This CDR3 spans 13 amino acids. The germline gives CDR1 SGHNT, CDR2 YYREEE (reference sequence). V lost 4 bases, J lost 4 bases, and 9 bases lay in between. Here the CDR3 reads CASSPGSYNEQFF. The CDR3 nucleotides read TGTGCCAGCAGCCCCGGATCATACAATGAGCAGTTCTTC.

The genes are TRBV5-1 and TRBJ2-5, with TRBD1 as a possible D gene (5 bases). The CDR3 has 16 amino acids. Germline lookup yields CDR1 SGHRS and CDR2 YFSETQ. Deletions cut 5 bases from V and 1 base from J, with 18 bases between. CDR3 nucleotide sequence: TGCGCCAGCAGATCCCCGGGCAGGGCAACCCAAGAGACCCAGTACTTC. This encodes CASRSPGRATQETQYF. The variable domain in full, with the rest retrieved from reference TRBV5-1 and TRBJ2-5, is KAGVTQTPRYLIKTRGQQVTLSCSPISGHRSVSWYQQTPGQGLQFLFEYFSETQRNKGNFPGRFSGRQFSNSRSEMNVSTLELGDSALYLCASRSPGRATQETQYFGPGTRLLVL.

The chain recombines TRBV30 with TRBJ2-6; 8 bases match TRBD1. This CDR3 region has 14 residues. Germline V gene sequence: CDR1 GTSNPN, CDR2 SVGIG (reference sequence). V lost 3 bases, J lost 4 bases, and 2 bases stayed unmatched. The CDR3 sequence is CAWRDRAGANVLTF. Written as DNA, the CDR3 is TGTGCCTGGAGGGACAGGGCCGGGGCCAACGTCCTGACTTTC. Full variable domain (remainder filled in from reference TRBV30 and TRBJ2-6): SQTIHQWPATLVQPVGSPLSLECTVEGTSNPNLYWYRQAAGRGLQLLFYSVGIGQISSEVPQNLSASRPQDRQFILSSKKLLLSDSGFYLCAWRDRAGANVLTFGAGSRLTVL.

This clone turned up a few times. The chain has TRBV18 and TRBJ2-1; no firm D call. Germline values: CDR1 KGHSH, CDR2 LQKENI. Trimming removed 4 bases from V and 2 bases from J, with 12 bases in between. The CDR3 runs to 15 residues. The CDR3 DNA reads as TGTGCCAGCTCACGGGAAGCATTGGCCTACAATGAGCAGTTCTTC. This sequence encodes CASSREALAYNEQFF.

The chain couples TRBV19 to TRBJ2-5; 7 positions match TRBD2. Germline V gene sequence: CDR1 LNHDA, CDR2 SQIVND (reference sequence). This CDR3 is built from 14 residues. With V trimmed by 1 base and J by 5 bases, 4 bases remained unmatched. CDR3 in DNA: TGTGCCAGTAGTATAGGGGCCGGGGGGGAGACCCAGTACTTC. Translating it yields CASSIGAGGETQYF. Full variable domain (rest looked up from reference TRBV19 and TRBJ2-5): DGGITQSPKYLFRKEGQNVTLSCEQNLNHDAMYWYRQDPGQGLRLIYYSQIVNDFQKGDIAEGYSVSREKKESFPLTVTSAQKNPTAFYLCASSIGAGGETQYFGPGTRLLVL.

The chain combines TRBV6-1 with TRBJ1-5, with D unresolved. Germline lookup yields CDR1 MNHNS and CDR2 SASEGT. Trimming cost V 0 bases and J 6 bases, with 12 bases left between them. CDR3 length equals 15 residues. CDR3 sequence: CASSEAGSPFQPQHF. CDR3 DNA sequence: TGTGCCAGCAGTGAAGCCGGCAGCCCTTTTCAGCCCCAGCATTTT.

This chain joins TRBV6-6 and TRBJ1-3; D is uncertain. There are 12 residues in the CDR3. Germline lookup yields CDR1 MNHNY and CDR2 SVGAGI (reference sequence). V was trimmed by 4 bases and J by 0 bases, leaving 1 base between them. CDR3 coding DNA: TGTGCCAGCAGTTTCTCTGGAAACACCATATATTTT. Translation gives CASSFSGNTIYF.

The gene calls are TRBV28 and TRBJ1-1, with 9 bases fitting TRBD1. This CDR3 comprises 14 residues. Germline V gene sequence: CDR1 MDHEN, CDR2 SYDVKM. With V trimmed by 6 bases and J by 7 bases, 9 bases remained unmatched. The chain's CDR3 is CASRTTRDRDEAFF. CDR3 bases: TGTGCCAGCAGAACAACACGGGACAGGGATGAAGCTTTCTTT.

The CDR3 DNA follows: TGTGCCAGCAGTGATCCTACAGGGGGGGGACAGCCCCAGCATTTT. It translates to CASSDPTGGGQPQHF. The rearrangement uses TRBV6-1 and TRBJ1-5; 8 bases are a match to TRBD1. Trimming took 3 bases from V and 7 from J; bases not matched to a gene: 8. This CDR3 is 15 amino acids long. Per the germline V gene, CDR1 is MNHNS and CDR2 is SASEGT.

V gene TRBV28 combines with J gene TRBJ1-4; D is uncertain. Per germline, CDR1 MDHEN and CDR2 SYDVKM. V lost 3 bases and J lost 10, with 15 bases in between. The CDR3 is made up of 14 amino acids. The CDR3 protein is CASSLERVTVKLFF. For the CDR3, the DNA is TGTGCCAGCAGTTTGGAGAGGGTGACCGTAAAACTGTTTTTT.

This chain uses TRBV29-1 with TRBJ2-1; 7 nucleotides line up with TRBD2. Germline CDR1 and CDR2: SQVTM and ANQGSEA. J gave up 4 bases and V 7 bases, and 10 bases lay outside the gene matches. This CDR3 comprises 14 residues. DNA of the CDR3: TGCAGCGCCGGACCCAGCGGGATGTACAATGAGCAGTTCTTC. Amino acids: CSAGPSGMYNEQFF.

The chain employs TRBV7-9 and TRBJ1-1, with D uncertain. The CDR3 runs to 15 residues. The germline CDR1 and CDR2 sequences are SEHNR and FQNEAQ (reference sequence). The germline V and J ends were trimmed by 0 bases and 0 bases, with 8 bases remaining between them. CDR3 in amino acids: CASSLAGNMNTEAFF. The CDR3, as DNA: TGTGCCAGCAGCTTAGCGGGTAATATGAACACTGAAGCTTTCTTT.

This chain joins TRBV21-1 and TRBJ2-1; the table's TRBD1 call for D was not verified on the DNA. TRBV21-1 is assigned pseudogene status. CDR3 length: 14 residues. The CDR3 region is CASSKVAGANEQFF. In DNA form, the CDR3 reads TGTGCCAGCAGCAAAGTGGCAGGGGCAAATGAGCAGTTCTTC.

This chain links TRBV5-1 with TRBJ1-1; 7 positions match TRBD1. This CDR3 contains 18 residues. With 4 bases clipped from V and 4 bases from J, the junction kept 19 bases outside the gene matches. CDR1 and CDR2 (germline): SGHRS, YFSETQ. The CDR3 loop reads CASSPSLKRGRGSTEAFF. For the CDR3, the DNA is TGCGCCAGCAGCCCATCACTAAAAAGGGGGCGCGGGAGCACTGAAGCTTTCTTT. The full variable domain, in which reference TRBV5-1 and TRBJ1-1 provide the parts outside the CDR3, is KAGVTQTPRYLIKTRGQQVTLSCSPISGHRSVSWYQQTPGQGLQFLFEYFSETQRNKGNFPGRFSGRQFSNSRSEMNVSTLELGDSALYLCASSPSLKRGRGSTEAFFGQGTRLTVV.

This rearrangement joins TRBV5-5 to TRBJ1-2, with a weak D call TRBD1 (5 bases). The germline CDR1 and CDR2 sequences are SGHKS and YYEKEE (reference sequence). CDR3 size: 15 residues. V was cut by 4 bases and J by 5 bases, with 18 bases left in between. The CDR3 sequence: CASSLGTDAFYGYTF. In DNA form, the CDR3 reads TGTGCCAGCAGCCTGGGGACCGACGCTTTTTATGGCTACACCTTC.

A remark on this clone: Other DNA sequences in the same sample also yield this CDR3. The chain recombines TRBV4-2 with TRBJ2-7; TRBD2 matches at 7 bases. This CDR3 has 15 residues. Germline-derived CDR1 and CDR2 are LGHNA and YNFKEQ. Unmatched junction bases numbered 16, after V lost 7 bases and J lost 7 bases. This CDR3 reads CASTLGGRAGGEQYF. In nucleotides, the CDR3 is TGTGCCAGCACCCTTGGTGGGAGGGCCGGGGGGGAGCAGTACTTC.

The chain links TRBV5-1 to TRBJ1-2; D is unresolved. This CDR3 has 14 residues. Germline-derived CDR1 and CDR2 are SGHRS and YFSETQ. Trimming took off 0 bases at V and 4 bases at J, with 10 bases between the two ends. The CDR3 DNA reads as TGCGCCAGCAGCTTGGAGGGTGCAACCTATGGCTACACCTTC. It codes for CASSLEGATYGYTF.

This clone was counted a few times. V is TRBV29-1 and J is TRBJ2-1; TRBD2 aligns across 9 bases. V was clipped by 3 bases and J by 4 bases; unmatched bases: 4. From germline, CDR1 is SQVTM and CDR2 ANQGSEA. The CDR3 sequence is 14 residues long. In DNA, the CDR3 is TGCAGCGTTGACCTTGCGGGAGGGTACAATGAGCAGTTCTTC. It encodes CSVDLAGGYNEQFF.

This chain joins TRBV10-3 and TRBJ2-3; D may correspond to TRBD1 or TRBD2 (7 bases each). Germline V gene sequence: CDR1 ENHRY, CDR2 SYGVKD. V lost 7 bases, J lost 0 bases, and 11 bases lay in between. The CDR3 is 14 residues long. The CDR3 here is CAITQGGSTDTQYF. Here the CDR3 DNA reads TGTGCCATCACGCAGGGGGGGAGCACAGATACGCAGTATTTT.

The genes are TRBV28 and TRBJ1-1; D is possibly TRBD1 (6 bases). The CDR3 is made up of 15 amino acids. Germline lookup yields CDR1 MDHEN and CDR2 SYDVKM. With 6 bases removed from V and 7 bases from J, the gap between germline ends came to 21 bases. For the CDR3, the DNA is TGTGCCAGCAGGCAAGGGGGACACCGGTCTCGTGAAGCTTTCTTT. This translates into CASRQGGHRSREAFF.